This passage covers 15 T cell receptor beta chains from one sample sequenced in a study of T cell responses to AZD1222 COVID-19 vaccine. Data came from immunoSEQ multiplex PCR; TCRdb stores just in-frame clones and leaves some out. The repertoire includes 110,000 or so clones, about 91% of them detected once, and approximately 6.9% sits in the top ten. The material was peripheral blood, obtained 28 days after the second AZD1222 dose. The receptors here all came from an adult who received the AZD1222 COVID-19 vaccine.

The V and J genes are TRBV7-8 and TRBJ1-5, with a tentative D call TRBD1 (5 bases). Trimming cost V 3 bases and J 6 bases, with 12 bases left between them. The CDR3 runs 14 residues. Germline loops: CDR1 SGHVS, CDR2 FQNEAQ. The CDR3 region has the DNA TGTGCCAGCAGCTTGGGGGAGCCTCTTCAGCCCCAGCATTTT. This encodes CASSLGEPLQPQHF.

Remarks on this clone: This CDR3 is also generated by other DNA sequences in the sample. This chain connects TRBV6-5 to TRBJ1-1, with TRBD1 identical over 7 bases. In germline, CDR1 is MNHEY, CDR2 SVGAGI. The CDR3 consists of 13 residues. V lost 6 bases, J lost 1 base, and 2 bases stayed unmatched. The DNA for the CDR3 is TGTGCCAGCAGACGACAGGGGAACACTGAAGCTTTCTTT. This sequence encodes CASRRQGNTEAFF.

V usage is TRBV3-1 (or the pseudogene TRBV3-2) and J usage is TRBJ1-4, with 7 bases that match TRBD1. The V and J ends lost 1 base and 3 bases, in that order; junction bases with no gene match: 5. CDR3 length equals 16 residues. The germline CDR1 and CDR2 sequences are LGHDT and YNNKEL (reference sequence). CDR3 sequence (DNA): TGTGCCAGCAGCCAAGGAGCGACAGGGCCTAATGAAAAACTGTTTTTT. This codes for CASSQGATGPNEKLFF.

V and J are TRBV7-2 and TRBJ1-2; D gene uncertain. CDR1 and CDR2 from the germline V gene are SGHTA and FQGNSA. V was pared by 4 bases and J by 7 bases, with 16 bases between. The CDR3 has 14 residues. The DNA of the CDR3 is TGTGCCAGCAGCTCGCGGGTTCCGGGTAGTGGCTACACCTTC. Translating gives CASSSRVPGSGYTF.

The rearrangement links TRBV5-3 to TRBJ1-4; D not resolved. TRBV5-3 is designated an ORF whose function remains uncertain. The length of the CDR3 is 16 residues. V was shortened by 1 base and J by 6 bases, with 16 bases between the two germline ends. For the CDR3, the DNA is TGTGCCAGAAGCTTGTTACGACCCCACTGGGATGAAAAACTGTTTTTT. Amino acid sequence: CARSLLRPHWDEKLFF.

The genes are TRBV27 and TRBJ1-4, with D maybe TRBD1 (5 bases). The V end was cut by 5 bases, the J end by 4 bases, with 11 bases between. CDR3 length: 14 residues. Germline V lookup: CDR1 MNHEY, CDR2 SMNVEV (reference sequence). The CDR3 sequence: CASSGTGINEKLFF. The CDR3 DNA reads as TGTGCCAGCAGTGGGACCGGGATTAATGAAAAACTGTTTTTT.

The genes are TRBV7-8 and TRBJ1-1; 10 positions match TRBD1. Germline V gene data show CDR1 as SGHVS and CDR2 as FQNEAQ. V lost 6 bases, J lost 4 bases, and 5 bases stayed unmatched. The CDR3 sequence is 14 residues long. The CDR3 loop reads CASRGTGVSTEAFF. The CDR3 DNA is TGTGCCAGCAGGGGGACAGGGGTAAGCACTGAAGCTTTCTTT.

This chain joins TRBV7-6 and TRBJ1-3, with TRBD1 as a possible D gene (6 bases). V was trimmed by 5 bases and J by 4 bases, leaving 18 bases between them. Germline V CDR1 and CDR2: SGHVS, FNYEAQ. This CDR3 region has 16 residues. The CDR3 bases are TGTGCCAGCAGCGAAGGTGGGGGCACTTCGGGAAACACCATATATTTT. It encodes CASSEGGGTSGNTIYF.

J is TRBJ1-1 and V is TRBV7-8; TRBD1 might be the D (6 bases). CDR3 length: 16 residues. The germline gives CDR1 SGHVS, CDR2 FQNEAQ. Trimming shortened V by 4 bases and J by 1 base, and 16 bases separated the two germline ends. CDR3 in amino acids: CASSYSQGSQNTEAFF. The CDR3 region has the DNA TGTGCCAGCAGCTACTCGCAGGGGTCCCAGAACACTGAAGCTTTCTTT.

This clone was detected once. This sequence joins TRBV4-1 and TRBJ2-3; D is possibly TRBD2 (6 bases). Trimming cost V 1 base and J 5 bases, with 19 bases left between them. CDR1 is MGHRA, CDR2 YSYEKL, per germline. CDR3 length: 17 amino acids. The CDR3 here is CASSQGGLLARQDTQYF. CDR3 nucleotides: TGCGCCAGCAGCCAAGGAGGATTACTAGCACGGCAAGATACGCAGTATTTT.

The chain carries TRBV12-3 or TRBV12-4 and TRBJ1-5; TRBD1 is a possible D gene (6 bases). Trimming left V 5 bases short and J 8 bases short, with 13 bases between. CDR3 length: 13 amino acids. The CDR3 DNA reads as TGTGCCAGCAGTCCCGGGACACCTAAGCCCCAGCATTTT. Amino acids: CASSPGTPKPQHF.

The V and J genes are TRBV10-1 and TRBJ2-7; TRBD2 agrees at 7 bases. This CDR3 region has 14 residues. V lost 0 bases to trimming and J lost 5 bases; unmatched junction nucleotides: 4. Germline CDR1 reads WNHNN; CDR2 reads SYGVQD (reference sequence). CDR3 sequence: CASSESSGRDEQYF. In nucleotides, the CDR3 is TGCGCCAGCAGTGAGTCGTCAGGGAGGGACGAGCAGTACTTC.

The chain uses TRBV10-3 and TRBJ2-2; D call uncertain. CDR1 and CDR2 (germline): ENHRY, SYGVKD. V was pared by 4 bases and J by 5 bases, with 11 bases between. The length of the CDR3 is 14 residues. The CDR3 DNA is TGTGCCATCAGTGCCTCGGACGGGACCGGGGAGCTGTTTTTT. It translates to CAISASDGTGELFF.

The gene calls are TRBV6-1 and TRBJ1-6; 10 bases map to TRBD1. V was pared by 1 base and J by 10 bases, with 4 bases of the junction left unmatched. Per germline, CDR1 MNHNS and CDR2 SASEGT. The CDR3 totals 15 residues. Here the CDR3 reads CASSEGTGGQSPLHF. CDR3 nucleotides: TGTGCCAGCAGTGAAGGGACAGGGGGTCAGTCACCCCTCCACTTT.

CDR3 region: CATSVRQEDTQYF. The CDR3 nucleotides are TGTGCCACCAGCGTCCGACAGGAAGATACGCAGTATTTT. The rearrangement uses TRBV15 and TRBJ2-3; the D gene is possibly TRBD1 (6 bases). The CDR3 is made up of 13 amino acids. With 5 bases removed from V and 5 bases from J, the gap between germline ends came to 11 bases. Germline assignment: CDR1 LNHNV and CDR2 YYDKDF (reference sequence).